This T cell receptor beta chain derives from a study of cytomegalovirus exposure and HLA in healthy donors. Regarding the study as a whole: Across donors, sequencing depth was assumed by presence/absence analyses to be roughly uniform. An analysis that came later showed most CMV-associated TCR beta chains appearing HLA-restricted. Later findings reportedly placed an Asian-associated ancestry cluster below the approximately 670-donor mean for N-insertions.

In the PCR, 60 Vbeta and 13 Jbeta primers were used. The repertoire was sequenced with immunoSEQ multiplex PCR; TCRdb's copy has only in-frame clones and lacks some. The table shows 140,000 to 150,000 clones, with 78% occurring only once. Trimming removed 5 bases at V and 1 base at J, with 8 bases between. Germline lookup yields CDR1 SGHTA and CDR2 FQGNSA. This CDR3 has 13 residues. Note on this clone: The antigen is not known.

The chain couples TRBV7-2 to TRBJ1-1; no reliable D call. This receptor was taken from a female donor in good health and CMV-seronegative. The sequenced material came from PBMCs. The CDR3 DNA follows: TGTGCCAGCAGCCGGGGAAGGAACACTGAAGCTTTCTTT. It codes for CASSRGRNTEAFF.